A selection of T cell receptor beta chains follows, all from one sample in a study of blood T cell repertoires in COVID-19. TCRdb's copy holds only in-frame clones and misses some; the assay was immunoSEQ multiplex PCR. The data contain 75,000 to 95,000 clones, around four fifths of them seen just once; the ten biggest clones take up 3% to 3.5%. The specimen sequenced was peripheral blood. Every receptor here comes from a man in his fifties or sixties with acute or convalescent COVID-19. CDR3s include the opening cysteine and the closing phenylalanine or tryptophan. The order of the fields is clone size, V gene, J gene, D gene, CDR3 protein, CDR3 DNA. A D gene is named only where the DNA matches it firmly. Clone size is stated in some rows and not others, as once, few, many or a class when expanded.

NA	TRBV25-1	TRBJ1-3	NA	CASSARTQGNTIYF	TGTGCCAGCAGTGCACGTACTCAAGGAAACACCATATATTTT
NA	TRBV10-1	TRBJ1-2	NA	CASSGETAYGYTF	TGCGCCAGCAGTGGGGAGACGGCGTATGGCTACACCTTC
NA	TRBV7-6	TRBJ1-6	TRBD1	CASSLGQGIGNSPLHF	TGTGCCAGCAGCTTAGGACAGGGGATCGGTAATTCACCCCTCCACTTT
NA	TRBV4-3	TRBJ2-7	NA	CASSQDPVYEQYF	TGCGCCAGCAGCCAAGATCCAGTTTACGAGCAGTACTTC
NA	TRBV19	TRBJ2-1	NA	CASSISGQSSYNEQFF	TGTGCCAGTAGTATATCAGGACAGAGCTCCTACAATGAGCAGTTCTTC
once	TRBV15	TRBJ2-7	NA	CATSRVEGISREQYF	TGTGCCACCAGCAGAGTGGAGGGGATCAGTCGCGAGCAGTACTTC
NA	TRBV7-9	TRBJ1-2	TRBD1	CASSRDREAYGYTF	TGTGCCAGCAGCCGGGACAGGGAGGCCTATGGCTACACCTTC
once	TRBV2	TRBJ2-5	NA	CASTSQGNQETQYF	TGTGCCAGCACTTCTCAGGGGAACCAAGAGACCCAGTACTTC
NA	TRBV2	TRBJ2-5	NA	CASSSWDFTKQETQYF	TGTGCCAGCAGTTCCTGGGACTTTACAAAACAAGAGACCCAGTACTTC
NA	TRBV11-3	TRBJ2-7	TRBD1	CASSPHGTGSSYEQYF	TGTGCCAGCAGCCCCCATGGGACAGGGAGCTCCTACGAGCAGTACTTC
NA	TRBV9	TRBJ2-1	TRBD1	CASSTGGAGNEQFF	TGTGCCAGCAGCACAGGGGGCGCTGGGAATGAGCAGTTCTTC
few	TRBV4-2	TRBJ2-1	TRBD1	CASSPNLGQIYNEQFF	TGTGCCAGCAGCCCAAATTTGGGACAGATCTACAATGAGCAGTTCTTC
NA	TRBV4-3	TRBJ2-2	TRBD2	CASSLRLADTGELFF	TGCGCCAGCAGCCTCCGACTAGCGGACACCGGGGAGCTGTTTTTT
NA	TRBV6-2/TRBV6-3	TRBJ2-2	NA	CASSYAGPTENTGELFF	TGTGCCAGCAGTTACGCGGGGCCCACAGAGAACACCGGGGAGCTGTTTTTT
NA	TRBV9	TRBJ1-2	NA	CASSITNYGYTF	TGTGCCAGCAGTATTACTAACTATGGCTACACCTTC
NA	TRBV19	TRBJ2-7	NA	CASSIDPGTYEQYF	TGTGCCAGTAGTATAGATCCCGGGACCTACGAGCAGTACTTC
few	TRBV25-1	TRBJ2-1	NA	CASSELGGPYNEQFF	TGTGCCAGCAGTGAATTAGGGGGTCCCTACAATGAGCAGTTCTTC
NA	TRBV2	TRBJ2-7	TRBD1	CASSGQGVPYEQYF	TGTGCCAGCAGTGGACAGGGGGTTCCCTACGAGCAGTACTTC
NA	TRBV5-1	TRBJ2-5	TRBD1	CASSTQTDRGETQYF	TGCGCCAGCAGCACCCAAACCGACAGGGGTGAGACCCAGTACTTC
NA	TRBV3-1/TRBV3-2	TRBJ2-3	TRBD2	CASSRIGTSGSGDTQYF	TGTGCCAGCAGCCGAATCGGGACTAGCGGGAGTGGAGATACGCAGTATTTT
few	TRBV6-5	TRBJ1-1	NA	CASSSERGGEAFF	TGTGCCAGCAGTTCAGAGCGGGGGGGTGAAGCTTTCTTT
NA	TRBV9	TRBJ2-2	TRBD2	CASRPAGGNTGELFF	TGTGCCAGCAGACCAGCGGGGGGGAACACCGGGGAGCTGTTTTTT
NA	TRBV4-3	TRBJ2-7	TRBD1	CASSRDRGDEQYF	TGCGCCAGCAGCCGGGACAGGGGGGACGAGCAGTACTTC
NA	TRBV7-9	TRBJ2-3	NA	CASSPPTLTDTQYF	TGTGCCAGCAGCCCCCCCACTCTCACAGATACGCAGTATTTT
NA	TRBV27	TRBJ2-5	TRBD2	CASRTSGGFETQYF	TGTGCCAGCAGGACTAGCGGGGGCTTCGAGACCCAGTACTTC
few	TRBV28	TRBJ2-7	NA	CASSYTAGTTYEQYF	TGTGCCAGCAGTTACACAGCGGGTACGACCTACGAGCAGTACTTC
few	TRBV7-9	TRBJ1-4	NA	CASSLGRAGGEKLFF	TGTGCCAGCAGCTTAGGGCGGGCGGGCGGTGAAAAACTGTTTTTT
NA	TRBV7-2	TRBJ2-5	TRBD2	CASSPSGGAGQETQYF	TGTGCCAGCAGCCCATCCGGAGGAGCGGGGCAAGAGACCCAGTACTTC
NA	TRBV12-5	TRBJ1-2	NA	CASGLPGIYGYTF	TGTGCTAGTGGTTTGCCGGGGATCTATGGCTACACCTTC
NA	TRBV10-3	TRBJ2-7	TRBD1	CAISDGGQLYEQYF	TGTGCCATCAGTGATGGGGGACAGCTCTACGAGCAGTACTTC
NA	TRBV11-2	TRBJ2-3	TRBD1	CASIPTSGTGGRDSQYF	TGTGCCAGCATTCCGACCTCCGGGACAGGTGGAAGAGATTCGCAGTATTTT
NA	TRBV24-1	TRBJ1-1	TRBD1	CATTGSGQAMVF	TGTGCCACCACTGGGTCGGGACAGGCGATGGTCTTT
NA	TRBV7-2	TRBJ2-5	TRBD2	CASSSGTSGISETQYF	TGTGCCAGCAGCTCCGGGACTAGCGGGATTTCAGAGACCCAGTACTTC
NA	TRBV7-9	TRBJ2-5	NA	CASSPETVYQETQYF	TGTGCCAGCAGCCCCGAGACAGTCTACCAAGAGACCCAGTACTTC
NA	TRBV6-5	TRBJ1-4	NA	CASSPRGPNEKLFF	TGTGCCAGCAGCCCCCGGGGTCCTAATGAAAAACTGTTTTTT
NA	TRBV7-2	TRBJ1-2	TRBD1	CASSGQGLTYGYTF	TGTGCCAGCAGTGGACAGGGCCTAACCTATGGCTACACCTTC
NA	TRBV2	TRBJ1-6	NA	CASRGGRRAPRNSPLHF	TGTGCCAGCAGAGGGGGACGGAGAGCTCCTAGGAATTCACCCCTCCACTTT
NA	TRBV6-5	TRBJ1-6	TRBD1	CASRGDRENSPLHF	TGTGCCAGCAGGGGGGACAGGGAAAATTCACCCCTCCACTTT
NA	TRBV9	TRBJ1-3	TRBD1	CASSISTGDGNTIYF	TGTGCCAGCAGCATCTCGACAGGGGACGGAAACACCATATATTTT
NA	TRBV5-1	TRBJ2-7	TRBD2	CASSLERDYEQYF	TGCGCCAGCAGCTTGGAGCGGGATTACGAGCAGTACTTC
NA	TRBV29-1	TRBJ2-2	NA	CSVGGGQRANVGELFF	TGCAGCGTTGGGGGCGGACAGAGGGCGAACGTCGGGGAGCTGTTTTTT
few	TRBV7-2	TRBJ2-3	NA	CASSLYSGSTDTQYF	TGTGCCAGCAGCTTGTACAGCGGGAGCACAGATACGCAGTATTTT
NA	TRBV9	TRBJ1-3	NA	CASSVMGQVGNTIYF	TGTGCCAGCAGCGTAATGGGGCAGGTTGGAAACACCATATATTTT
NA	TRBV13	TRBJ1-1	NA	CASQRTGGIAFF	TGTGCCAGCCAACGAACGGGAGGTATAGCTTTCTTT
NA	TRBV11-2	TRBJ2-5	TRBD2	CASSLGLAGWETQYF	TGTGCCAGCAGCTTAGGCCTAGCGGGGTGGGAGACCCAGTACTTC
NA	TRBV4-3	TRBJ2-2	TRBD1	CASSQDLIRGLPNTGELFF	TGCGCCAGCAGCCAAGATCTTATCAGGGGGCTACCGAACACCGGGGAGCTGTTTTTT